This TCR beta chain was profiled in a study of T-cell reconstitution after alpha-beta-depleted transplantation in children. Study observations and caveats: After transplant, at about two months, alpha-beta T cells were reportedly derived from several hundred expanded graft clones.

With respect to this clonotype: The antigen is undetermined.

Unique molecular identifiers featured in how the TCRbeta library was prepared. TCRdb reprocessed the PCR reads via MiXCR and lists one record per CDR3 protein. Of about 540,000 distinct CDR3 sequences in the sample, around 27% are singletons; the top ten hold under 45%. With 3 bases removed from V and 3 bases from J, the gap between germline ends came to 11 bases. Germline CDR1 reads LNHDA; CDR2 reads SQIVND (reference sequence). This CDR3 comprises 14 residues. This receptor was obtained from a boy under three years old with Wiskott-Aldrich syndrome, due to receive a stem cell transplant. This chain joins TRBV19 and TRBJ1-2; D remains unclear. Sequenced here: PBMCs, sampled before TCRalphabeta/CD19-depleted stem cell transplant. Here the CDR3 DNA reads TGTGCCAGTAGTATGGGGATATCAGACTATGGCTACACCTTC. It translates to CASSMGISDYGYTF. The full variable domain, rest sourced from reference TRBV19 and TRBJ1-2, is DGGITQSPKYLFRKEGQNVTLSCEQNLNHDAMYWYRQDPGQGLRLIYYSQIVNDFQKGDIAEGYSVSREKKESFPLTVTSAQKNPTAFYLCASSMGISDYGYTFGSGTRLTVV.